The clone carrying this T cell receptor (beta chain) has at least ten counts. The entry originates in a study of neurological immune-mediated disorders. The germline V gene has CDR1 SGHDT and CDR2 YYEEEE. The CDR3 length is 17 residues. V lost 0 bases and J lost 1; bases outside the gene matches: 8. Every sequencing run returned over 170 million TCR-beta sequences, which were derived from 15-18 subjects. TCRdb fed the 5' RACE reads into MiXCR, producing one record per CDR3 protein. The data show 72,000 or so distinct CDR3 sequences, 17% seen once. The chain couples TRBV5-6 to TRBJ2-7; 9 bases are shared with TRBD2. This clonotype was sampled from a woman aged 40 to 50 in good health. The sequenced material came from PBMCs. The CDR3 region is CASSLVAGRGGSYEQYF. The CDR3 coding sequence is TGTGCCAGCAGCTTGGTAGCTGGGCGGGGGGGATCCTACGAGCAGTACTTC.